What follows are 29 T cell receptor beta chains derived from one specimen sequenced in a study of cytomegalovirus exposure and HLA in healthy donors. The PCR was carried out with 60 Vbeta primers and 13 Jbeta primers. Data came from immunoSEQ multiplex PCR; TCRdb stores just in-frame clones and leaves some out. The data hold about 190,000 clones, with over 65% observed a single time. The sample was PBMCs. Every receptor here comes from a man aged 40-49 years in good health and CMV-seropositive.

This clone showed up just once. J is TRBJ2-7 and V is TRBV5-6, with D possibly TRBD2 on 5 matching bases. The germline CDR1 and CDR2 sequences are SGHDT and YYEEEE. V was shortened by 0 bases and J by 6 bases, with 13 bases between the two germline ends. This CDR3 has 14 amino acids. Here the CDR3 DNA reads TGTGCCAGCAGCTTGGCCGGGGTGGTCAGCGAGCAGTACTTC. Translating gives CASSLAGVVSEQYF.

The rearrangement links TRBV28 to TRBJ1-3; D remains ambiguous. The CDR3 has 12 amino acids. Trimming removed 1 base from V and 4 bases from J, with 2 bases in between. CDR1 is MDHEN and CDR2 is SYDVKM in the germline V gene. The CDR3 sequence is CASSLLGNTIYF. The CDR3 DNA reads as TGTGCCAGCAGTTTATTAGGAAACACCATATATTTT.

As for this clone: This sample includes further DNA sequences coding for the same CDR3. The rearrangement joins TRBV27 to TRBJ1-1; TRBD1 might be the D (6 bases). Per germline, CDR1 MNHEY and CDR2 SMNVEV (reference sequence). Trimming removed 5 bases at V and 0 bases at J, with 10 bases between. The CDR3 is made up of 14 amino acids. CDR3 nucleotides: TGTGCCAGCAGTCCAGGACAGTTGAACACTGAAGCTTTCTTT. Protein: CASSPGQLNTEAFF.

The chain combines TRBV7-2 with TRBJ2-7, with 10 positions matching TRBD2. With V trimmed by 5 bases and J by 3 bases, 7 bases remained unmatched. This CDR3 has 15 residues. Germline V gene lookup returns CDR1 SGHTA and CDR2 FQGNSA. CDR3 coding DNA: TGTGCCAGCAGCGCTAGCGGGAGATTCGGCTACGAGCAGTACTTC. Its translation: CASSASGRFGYEQYF.

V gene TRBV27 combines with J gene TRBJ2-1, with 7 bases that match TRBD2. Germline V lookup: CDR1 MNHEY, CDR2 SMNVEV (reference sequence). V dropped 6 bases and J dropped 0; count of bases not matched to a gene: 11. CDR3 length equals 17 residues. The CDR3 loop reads CASRLFSGTFSYNEQFF. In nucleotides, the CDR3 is TGTGCCAGCAGGCTATTCAGCGGGACGTTCTCCTACAATGAGCAGTTCTTC.

CDR3 nucleotides: TGTGCCATCAGTGATCCGGGGGGGCCAGAGACCCAGTACTTC. It codes for CAISDPGGPETQYF. This sequence joins TRBV10-3 and TRBJ2-5, with 8 bases aligning to TRBD2. The CDR3 is 14 amino acids. V lost 3 bases, J lost 4 bases, and 4 bases stayed unmatched. Germline CDR1 ENHRY, CDR2 SYGVKD.

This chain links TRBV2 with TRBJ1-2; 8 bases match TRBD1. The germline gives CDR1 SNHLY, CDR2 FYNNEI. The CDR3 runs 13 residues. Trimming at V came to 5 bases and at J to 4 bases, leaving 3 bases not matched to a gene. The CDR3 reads CASSQQGGYGYTF. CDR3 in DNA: TGTGCCAGCAGTCAACAGGGGGGCTATGGCTACACCTTC.

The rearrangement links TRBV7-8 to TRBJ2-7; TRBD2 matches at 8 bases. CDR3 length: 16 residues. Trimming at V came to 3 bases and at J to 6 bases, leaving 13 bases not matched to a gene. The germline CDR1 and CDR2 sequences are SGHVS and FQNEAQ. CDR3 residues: CASSFFPREGRGEQYF. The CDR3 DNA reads TGTGCCAGCAGCTTTTTTCCACGGGAGGGCCGGGGCGAGCAGTACTTC.

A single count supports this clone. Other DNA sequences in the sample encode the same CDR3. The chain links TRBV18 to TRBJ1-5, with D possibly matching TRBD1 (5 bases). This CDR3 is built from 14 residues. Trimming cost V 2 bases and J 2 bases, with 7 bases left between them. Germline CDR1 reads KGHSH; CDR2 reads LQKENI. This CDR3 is CASSPTGGNQPQHF. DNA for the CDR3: TGTGCCAGCTCACCAACAGGAGGCAATCAGCCCCAGCATTTT.

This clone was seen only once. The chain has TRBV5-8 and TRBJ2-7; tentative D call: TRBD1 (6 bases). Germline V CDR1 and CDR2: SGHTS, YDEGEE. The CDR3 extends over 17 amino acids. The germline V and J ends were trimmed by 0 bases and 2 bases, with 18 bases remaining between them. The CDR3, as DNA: TGTGCCAGCAGCTTGGAGGAAGGGACAAAAACGGCCTACGAGCAGTACTTC. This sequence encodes CASSLEEGTKTAYEQYF.

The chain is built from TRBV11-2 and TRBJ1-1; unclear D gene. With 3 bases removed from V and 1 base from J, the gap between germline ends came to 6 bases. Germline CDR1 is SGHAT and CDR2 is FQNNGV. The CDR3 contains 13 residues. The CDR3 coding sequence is TGTGCCAGCAGCTTGGGAGCGAACACTGAAGCTTTCTTT. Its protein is CASSLGANTEAFF. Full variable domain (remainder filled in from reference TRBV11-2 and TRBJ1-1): EAGVAQSPRYKIIEKRQSVAFWCNPISGHATLYWYQQILGQGPKLLIQFQNNGVVDDSQLPKDRFSAERLKGVDSTLKIQPAKLEDSAVYLCASSLGANTEAFFGQGTRLTVV.

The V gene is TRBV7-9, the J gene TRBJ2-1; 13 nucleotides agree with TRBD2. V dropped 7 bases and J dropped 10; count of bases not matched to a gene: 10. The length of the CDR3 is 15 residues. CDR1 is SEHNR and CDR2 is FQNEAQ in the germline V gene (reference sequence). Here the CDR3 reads CASTEGTSGTREQFF. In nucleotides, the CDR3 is TGTGCCAGCACCGAAGGGACTAGCGGGACAAGGGAGCAGTTCTTC.

The CDR3 region has the DNA TGTGCCAGCAGCTTTGGCGGGAGCACAGATACGCAGTATTTT. Amino acid sequence: CASSFGGSTDTQYF. The gene calls are TRBV5-5 and TRBJ2-3; D perhaps matches TRBD2 (5 bases). The germline V gene encodes CDR1 SGHKS and CDR2 YYEKEE (reference sequence). V was clipped by 2 bases and J by 0 bases, with 7 bases between them. This CDR3 is built from 14 residues.

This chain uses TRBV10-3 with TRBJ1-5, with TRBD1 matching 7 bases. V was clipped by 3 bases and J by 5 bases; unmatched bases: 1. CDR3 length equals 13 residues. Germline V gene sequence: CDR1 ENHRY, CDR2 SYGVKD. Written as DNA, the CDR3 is TGTGCCATCAGTGATGACAGGGATCAGCCCCAGCATTTT. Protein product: CAISDDRDQPQHF.

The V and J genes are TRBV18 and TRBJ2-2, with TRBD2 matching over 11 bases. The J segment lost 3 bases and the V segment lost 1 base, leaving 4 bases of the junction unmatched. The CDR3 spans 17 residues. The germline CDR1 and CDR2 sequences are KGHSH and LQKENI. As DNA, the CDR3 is TGTGCCAGCTCACCACGGACTAGCGGGCGAGACACCGGGGAGCTGTTTTTT. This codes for CASSPRTSGRDTGELFF. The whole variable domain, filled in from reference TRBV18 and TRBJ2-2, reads NAGVMQNPRHLVRRRGQEARLRCSPMKGHSHVYWYRQLPEEGLKFMVYLQKENIIDESGMPKERFSAEFPKEGPSILRIQQVVRGDSAAYFCASSPRTSGRDTGELFFGEGSRLTVL.

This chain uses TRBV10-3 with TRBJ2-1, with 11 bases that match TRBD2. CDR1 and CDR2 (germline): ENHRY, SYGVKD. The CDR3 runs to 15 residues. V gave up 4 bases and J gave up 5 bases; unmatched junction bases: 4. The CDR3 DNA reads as TGTGCCATCAGTGGACCGGGACTAGCGGACAATGAGCAGTTCTTC. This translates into CAISGPGLADNEQFF.

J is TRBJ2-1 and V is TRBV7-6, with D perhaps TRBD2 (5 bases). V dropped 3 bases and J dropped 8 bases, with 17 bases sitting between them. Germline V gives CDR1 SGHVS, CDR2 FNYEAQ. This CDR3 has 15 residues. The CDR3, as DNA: TGTGCCAGCAGCTTCCGGGGTAGTGTTGTAGATGAGCAGTTCTTC. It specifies CASSFRGSVVDEQFF.

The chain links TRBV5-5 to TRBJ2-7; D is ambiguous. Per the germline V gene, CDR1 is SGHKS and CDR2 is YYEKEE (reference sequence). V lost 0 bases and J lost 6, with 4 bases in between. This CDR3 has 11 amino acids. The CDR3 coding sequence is TGTGCCAGCAGCTTGGCCAGCGAGCAGTACTTC. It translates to CASSLASEQYF. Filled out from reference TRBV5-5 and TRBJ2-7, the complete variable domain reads DAGVTQSPTHLIKTRGQQVTLRCSPISGHKSVSWYQQVLGQGPQFIFQYYEKEERGRGNFPDRFSARQFPNYSSELNVNALLLGDSALYLCASSLASEQYFGPGTRLTVT.

CDR3: CASSGGQTKINYGYTF. CDR3 coding DNA: TGCGCCAGCAGCGGGGGACAGACAAAAATCAACTATGGCTACACCTTC. The J gene is TRBJ1-2, the V gene TRBV5-1; 7 positions match TRBD1. CDR1 and CDR2 (germline): SGHRS, YFSETQ. The CDR3 has 16 amino acids. V lost 4 bases and J lost 2; bases outside the gene matches: 11.

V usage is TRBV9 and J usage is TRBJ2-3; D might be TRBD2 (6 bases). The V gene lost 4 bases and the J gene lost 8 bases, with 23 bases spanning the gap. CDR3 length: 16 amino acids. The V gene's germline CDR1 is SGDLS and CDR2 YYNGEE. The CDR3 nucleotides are TGTGCCAGCAGCCGAAGCCCGGGACTCGGCCTAGGTACGCAGTATTTT. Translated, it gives CASSRSPGLGLGTQYF.

CDR3 region: CASSPGGGSHEQYF. CDR3 nucleotide sequence: TGTGCCAGCAGCCCGGGCGGGGGGTCCCACGAGCAGTACTTC. This rearrangement joins TRBV6-5 to TRBJ2-7; 8 nucleotides align to TRBD2. The V gene end was trimmed by 6 bases and the J gene end by 5 bases; junction bases not matched to a gene: 9. Germline V gene data show CDR1 as MNHEY and CDR2 as SVGAGI. The CDR3 is 14 residues long.

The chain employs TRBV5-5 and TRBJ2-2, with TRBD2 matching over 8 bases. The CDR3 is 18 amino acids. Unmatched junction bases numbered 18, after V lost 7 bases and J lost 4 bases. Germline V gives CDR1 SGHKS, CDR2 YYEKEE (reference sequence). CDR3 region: CASGPWRRPGGGTGELFF. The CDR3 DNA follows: TGTGCCAGCGGACCGTGGCGGCGCCCCGGGGGGGGCACCGGGGAGCTGTTTTTT. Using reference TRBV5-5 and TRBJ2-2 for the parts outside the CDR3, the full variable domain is DAGVTQSPTHLIKTRGQQVTLRCSPISGHKSVSWYQQVLGQGPQFIFQYYEKEERGRGNFPDRFSARQFPNYSSELNVNALLLGDSALYLCASGPWRRPGGGTGELFFGEGSRLTVL.

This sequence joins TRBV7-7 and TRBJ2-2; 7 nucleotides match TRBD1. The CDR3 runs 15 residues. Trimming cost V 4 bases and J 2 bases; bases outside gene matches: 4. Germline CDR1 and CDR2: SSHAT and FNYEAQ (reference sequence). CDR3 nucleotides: TGTGCCAGCAGCTCGGACAGGTTAAACACCGGGGAGCTGTTTTTT. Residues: CASSSDRLNTGELFF.

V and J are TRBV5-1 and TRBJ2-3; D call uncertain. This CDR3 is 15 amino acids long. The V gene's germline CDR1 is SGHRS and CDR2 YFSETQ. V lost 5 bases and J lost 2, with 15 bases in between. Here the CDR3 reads CASSPGSSLTDTQYF. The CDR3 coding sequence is TGCGCCAGCAGTCCCGGGTCTTCTCTCACAGATACGCAGTATTTT.

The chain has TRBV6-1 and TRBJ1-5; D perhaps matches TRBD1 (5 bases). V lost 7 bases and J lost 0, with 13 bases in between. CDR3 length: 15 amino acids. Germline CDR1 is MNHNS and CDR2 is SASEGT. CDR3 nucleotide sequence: TGTGCCAGCACTCAACTGGGGCATAGCAATCAGCCCCAGCATTTT. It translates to CASTQLGHSNQPQHF.

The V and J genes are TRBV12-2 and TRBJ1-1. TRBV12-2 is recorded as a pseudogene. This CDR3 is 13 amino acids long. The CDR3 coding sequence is TGTGCAAGTCGCTTAAGTAGTTTGACTGAAGCTTTCTTT. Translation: CASRLSSLTEAFF.

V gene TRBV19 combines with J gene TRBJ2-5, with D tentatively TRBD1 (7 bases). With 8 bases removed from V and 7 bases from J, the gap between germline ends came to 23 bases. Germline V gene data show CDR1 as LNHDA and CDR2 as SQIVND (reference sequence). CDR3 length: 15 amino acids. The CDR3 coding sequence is TGTGCCAGTCGTTATTCAGGGGGGACATACGGGACCCAGTACTTC. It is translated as CASRYSGGTYGTQYF.

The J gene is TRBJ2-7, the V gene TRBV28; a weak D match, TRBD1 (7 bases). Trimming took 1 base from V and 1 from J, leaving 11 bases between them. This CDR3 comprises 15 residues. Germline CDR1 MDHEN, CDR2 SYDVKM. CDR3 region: CASSLFAGGSYEQYF. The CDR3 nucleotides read TGTGCCAGCAGTTTATTCGCAGGGGGGTCCTACGAGCAGTACTTC.

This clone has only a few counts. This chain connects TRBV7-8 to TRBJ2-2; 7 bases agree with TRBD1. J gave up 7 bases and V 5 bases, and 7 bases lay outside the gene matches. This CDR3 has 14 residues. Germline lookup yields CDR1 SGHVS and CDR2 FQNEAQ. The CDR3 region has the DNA TGTGCCAGCAGCCTAGGACAGGTTGGCGGGGAGCTGTTTTTT. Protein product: CASSLGQVGGELFF.